Listed here is a single T cell receptor (beta chain). This CDR3 spans 11 amino acids. CDR1 is SGHRS, CDR2 YFSETQ, per germline. With 4 bases removed from V and 11 bases from J, the gap between germline ends came to 10 bases. The data were taken from a study of blood T cells in healthy people across ages. Together with a sample-barcoded 5' primer, a J-beta primer mix was included in a second PCR lasting roughly 6 to 12 cycles. TCRdb analysed the 5' RACE reads with MiXCR anew, one entry per CDR3 protein. The sample has hundreds of thousands of distinct CDR3 sequences, 49% seen once. The sequence came from a woman in her fifties or sixties in good health. Sequencing used blood. The chain recombines TRBV5-1 with TRBJ2-4; D call uncertain. DNA for the CDR3: TGCGCCAGCAGCATCGACACCGTTCAGTACTTC. This sequence encodes CASSIDTVQYF.